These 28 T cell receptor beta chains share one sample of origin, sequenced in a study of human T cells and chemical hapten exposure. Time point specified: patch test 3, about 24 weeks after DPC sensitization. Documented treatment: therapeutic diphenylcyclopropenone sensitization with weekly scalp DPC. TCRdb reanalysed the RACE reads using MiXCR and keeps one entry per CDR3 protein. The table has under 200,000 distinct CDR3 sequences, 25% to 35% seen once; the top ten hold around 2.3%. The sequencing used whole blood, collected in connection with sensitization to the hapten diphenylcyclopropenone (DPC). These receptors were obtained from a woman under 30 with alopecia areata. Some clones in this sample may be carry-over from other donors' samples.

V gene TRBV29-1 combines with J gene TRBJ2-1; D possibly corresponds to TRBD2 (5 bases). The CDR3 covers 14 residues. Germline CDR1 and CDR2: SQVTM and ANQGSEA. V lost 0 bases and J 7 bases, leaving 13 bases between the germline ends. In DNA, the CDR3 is TGCAGCGTTGAAGACCCCCGGCGGGTGAATGAGCAGTTCTTC. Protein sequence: CSVEDPRRVNEQFF.

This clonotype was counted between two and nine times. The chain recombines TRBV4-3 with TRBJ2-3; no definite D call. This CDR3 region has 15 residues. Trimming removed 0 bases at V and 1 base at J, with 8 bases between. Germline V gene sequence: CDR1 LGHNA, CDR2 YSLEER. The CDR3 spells CASSQELQGTDTQYF. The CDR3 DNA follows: TGCGCCAGCAGCCAAGAACTGCAGGGCACAGATACGCAGTATTTT.

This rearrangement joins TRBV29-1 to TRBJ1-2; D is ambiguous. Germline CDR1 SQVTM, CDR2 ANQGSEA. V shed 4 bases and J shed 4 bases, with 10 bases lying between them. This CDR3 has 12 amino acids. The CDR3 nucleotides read TGCAGCGTTGTGGAGGAGACCTATGGCTACACCTTC. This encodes CSVVEETYGYTF.

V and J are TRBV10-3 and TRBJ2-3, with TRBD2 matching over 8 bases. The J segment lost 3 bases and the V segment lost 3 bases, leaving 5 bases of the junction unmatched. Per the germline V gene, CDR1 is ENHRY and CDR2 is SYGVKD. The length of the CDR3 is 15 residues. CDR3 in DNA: TGTGCCATCAGTGAAGTCGGGGGGGGGACAGATACGCAGTATTTT. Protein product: CAISEVGGGTDTQYF.

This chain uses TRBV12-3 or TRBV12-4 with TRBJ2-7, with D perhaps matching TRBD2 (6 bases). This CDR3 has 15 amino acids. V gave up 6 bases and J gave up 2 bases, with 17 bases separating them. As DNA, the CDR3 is TGTGCCAGCAGCCCCCCCCGGGGCGGGACCTACGAGCAGTACTTC. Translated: CASSPPRGGTYEQYF.

Written as DNA, the CDR3 is TGTGCCAGGTCATCTAGCGGGAGTGATGAGCAGTTCTTC. Translating gives CARSSSGSDEQFF. V gene TRBV7-9 combines with J gene TRBJ2-1; TRBD2 matches 10 bases. The CDR3 runs 13 residues. The V segment lost 9 bases and the J segment 8 bases; nucleotides outside the gene matches: 7. Germline V gene data show CDR1 as SEHNR and CDR2 as FQNEAQ (reference sequence).

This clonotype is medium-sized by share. In nucleotides, the CDR3 is TGTGCCAGCAGCCAAGATGACAGGGGGAGCAATCAGCCCCAGCATTTT. Its protein is CASSQDDRGSNQPQHF. V gene TRBV4-2 combines with J gene TRBJ1-5, with 9 bases that match TRBD1. The V gene's germline CDR1 is LGHNA and CDR2 YNFKEQ. The CDR3 totals 16 residues. The ends lost 0 bases at V and 1 base at J; junction bases unmatched: 1.

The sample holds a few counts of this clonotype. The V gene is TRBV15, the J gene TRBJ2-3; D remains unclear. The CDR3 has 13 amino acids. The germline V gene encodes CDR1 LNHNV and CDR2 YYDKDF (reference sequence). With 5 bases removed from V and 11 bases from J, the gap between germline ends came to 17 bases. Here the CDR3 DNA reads TGTGCCACCAGCTTTAACACTCTGGAGTTGCAGTATTTT. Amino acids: CATSFNTLELQYF.

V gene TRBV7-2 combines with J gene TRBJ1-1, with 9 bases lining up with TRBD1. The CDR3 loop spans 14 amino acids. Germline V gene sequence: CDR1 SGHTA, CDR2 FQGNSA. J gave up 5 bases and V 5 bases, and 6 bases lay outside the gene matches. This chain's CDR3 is CASSVTGGVTEAFF. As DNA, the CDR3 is TGTGCCAGCAGCGTTACAGGGGGCGTTACTGAAGCTTTCTTT.

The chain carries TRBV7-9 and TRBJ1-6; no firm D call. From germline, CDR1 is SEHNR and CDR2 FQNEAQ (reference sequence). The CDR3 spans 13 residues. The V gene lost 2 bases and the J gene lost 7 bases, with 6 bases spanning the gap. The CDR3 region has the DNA TGTGCCAGCAGCTTACTGGAGAATTCACCCCTCCACTTT. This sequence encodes CASSLLENSPLHF.

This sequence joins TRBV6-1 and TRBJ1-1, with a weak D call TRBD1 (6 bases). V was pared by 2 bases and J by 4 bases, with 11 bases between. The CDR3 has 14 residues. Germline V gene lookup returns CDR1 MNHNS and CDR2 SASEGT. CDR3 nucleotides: TGTGCCAGCAGTGAACGACAGGCTGCCACTGAAGCTTTCTTT. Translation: CASSERQAATEAFF.

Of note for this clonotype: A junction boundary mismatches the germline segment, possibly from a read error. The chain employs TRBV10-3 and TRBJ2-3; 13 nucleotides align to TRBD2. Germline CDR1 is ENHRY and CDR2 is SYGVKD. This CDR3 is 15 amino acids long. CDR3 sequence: CAVSGTSGTTDTQYF. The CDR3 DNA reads TGTGCCGTCAGTGGGACTAGCGGGACCACAGATACGCAGTATTTT.

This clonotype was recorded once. In DNA form, the CDR3 reads TGTGCCAGCAGCTTACGGACAGGGCTTACCGAGCAGTACTTC. It translates to CASSLRTGLTEQYF. This chain links TRBV7-2 with TRBJ2-7, with 8 bases identical to TRBD1. The CDR3 length is 14 residues. With 2 bases clipped from V and 6 bases from J, the junction kept 6 bases outside the gene matches. Germline V lookup: CDR1 SGHTA, CDR2 FQGNSA. Together with reference TRBV7-2 and TRBJ2-7, the CDR3 gives the full variable domain: GAGVSQSPSNKVTEKGKDVELRCDPISGHTALYWYRQSLGQGLEFLIYFQGNSAPDKSGLPSDRFSAERTGGSVSTLTIQRTQQEDSAVYLCASSLRTGLTEQYFGPGTRLTVT.

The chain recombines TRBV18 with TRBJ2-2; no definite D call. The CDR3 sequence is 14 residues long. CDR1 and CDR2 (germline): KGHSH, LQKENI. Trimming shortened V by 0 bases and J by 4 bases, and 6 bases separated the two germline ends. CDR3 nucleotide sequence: TGTGCCAGCTCACCACCGAGTCCCACCGGGGAGCTGTTTTTT. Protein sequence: CASSPPSPTGELFF. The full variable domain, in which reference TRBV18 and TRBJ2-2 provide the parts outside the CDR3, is NAGVMQNPRHLVRRRGQEARLRCSPMKGHSHVYWYRQLPEEGLKFMVYLQKENIIDESGMPKERFSAEFPKEGPSILRIQQVVRGDSAAYFCASSPPSPTGELFFGEGSRLTVL.

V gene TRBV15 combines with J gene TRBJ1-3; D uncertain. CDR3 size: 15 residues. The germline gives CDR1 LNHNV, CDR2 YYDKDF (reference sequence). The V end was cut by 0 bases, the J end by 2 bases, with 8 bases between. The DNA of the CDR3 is TGTGCCACCAGCAGAGACCCCGATCCTGGAAACACCATATATTTT. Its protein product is CATSRDPDPGNTIYF. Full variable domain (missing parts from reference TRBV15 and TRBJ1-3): DAMVIQNPRYQVTQFGKPVTLSCSQTLNHNVMYWYQQKSSQAPKLLFHYYDKDFNNEADTPDNFQSRRPNTSFCFLDIRSPGLGDTAMYLCATSRDPDPGNTIYFGEGSWLTVV.

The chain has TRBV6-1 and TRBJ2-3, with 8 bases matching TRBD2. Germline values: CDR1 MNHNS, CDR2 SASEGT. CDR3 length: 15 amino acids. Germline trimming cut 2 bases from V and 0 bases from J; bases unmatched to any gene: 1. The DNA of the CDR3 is TGTGCCAGCAGTGAACCGGGGGGGAGCACAGATACGCAGTATTTT. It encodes CASSEPGGSTDTQYF.

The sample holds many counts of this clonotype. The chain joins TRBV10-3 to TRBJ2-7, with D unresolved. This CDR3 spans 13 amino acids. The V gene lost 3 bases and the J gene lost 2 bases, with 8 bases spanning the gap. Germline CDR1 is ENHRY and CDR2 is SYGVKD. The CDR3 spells CAISDGSPYEQYF. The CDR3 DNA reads TGTGCCATCAGTGATGGCAGCCCCTACGAGCAGTACTTC.

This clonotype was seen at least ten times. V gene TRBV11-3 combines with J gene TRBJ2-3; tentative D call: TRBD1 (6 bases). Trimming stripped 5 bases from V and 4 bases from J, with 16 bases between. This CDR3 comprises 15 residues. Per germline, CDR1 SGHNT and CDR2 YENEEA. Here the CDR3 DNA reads TGTGCCAGCAGCCTACCACAGGGATACCCAGATACGCAGTATTTT. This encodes CASSLPQGYPDTQYF. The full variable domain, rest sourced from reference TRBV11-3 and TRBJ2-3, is EAGVVQSPRYKIIEKKQPVAFWCNPISGHNTLYWYLQNLGQGPELLIRYENEEAVDDSQLPKDRFSAERLKGVDSTLKIQPAELGDSAVYLCASSLPQGYPDTQYFGPGTRLTVL.

Here the CDR3 DNA reads TGTGCCAGCAATCGTCTAAACACTGAAGCTTTCTTT. As protein: CASNRLNTEAFF. The V call is TRBV6-2 or TRBV6-3, the J call TRBJ1-1; D gene uncertain. The CDR3 totals 12 residues. Trimming pared 7 bases from V and 2 bases from J, leaving 8 bases between. Germline CDR1 and CDR2: MNHEY and SVGEGT.

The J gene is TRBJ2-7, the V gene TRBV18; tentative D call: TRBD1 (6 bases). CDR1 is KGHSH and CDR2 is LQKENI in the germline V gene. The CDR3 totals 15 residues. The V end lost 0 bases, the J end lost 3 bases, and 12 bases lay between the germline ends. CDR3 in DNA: TGTGCCAGCTCACCACCGGGGGCGGGTTTCTACGAGCAGTACTTC. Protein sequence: CASSPPGAGFYEQYF. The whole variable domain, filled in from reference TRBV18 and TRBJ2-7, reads NAGVMQNPRHLVRRRGQEARLRCSPMKGHSHVYWYRQLPEEGLKFMVYLQKENIIDESGMPKERFSAEFPKEGPSILRIQQVVRGDSAAYFCASSPPGAGFYEQYFGPGTRLTVT.

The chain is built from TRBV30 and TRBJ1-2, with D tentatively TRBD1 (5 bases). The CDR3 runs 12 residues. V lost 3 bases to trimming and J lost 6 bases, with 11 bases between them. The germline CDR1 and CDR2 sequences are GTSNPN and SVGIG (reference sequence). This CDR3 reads CAWRGVPDGYTF. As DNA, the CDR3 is TGTGCCTGGAGAGGGGTCCCAGATGGCTACACCTTC.

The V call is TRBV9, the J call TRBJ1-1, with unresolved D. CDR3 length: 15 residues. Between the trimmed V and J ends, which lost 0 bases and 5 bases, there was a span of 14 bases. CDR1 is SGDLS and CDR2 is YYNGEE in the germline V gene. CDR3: CASSVDRSGRTEAFF. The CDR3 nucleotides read TGTGCCAGCAGCGTAGATCGTAGTGGACGGACTGAAGCTTTCTTT.

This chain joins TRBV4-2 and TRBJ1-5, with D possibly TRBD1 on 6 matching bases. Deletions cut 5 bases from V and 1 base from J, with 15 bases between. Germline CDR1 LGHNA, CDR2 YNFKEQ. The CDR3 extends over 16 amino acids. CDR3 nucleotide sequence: TGTGCCAGCAGCAAGCTTGTAGGACAGAGCAATCAGCCCCAGCATTTT. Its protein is CASSKLVGQSNQPQHF.

CDR3 bases: TGCAGTGCTAGACGCTCAGGGGAGGACACTGAAGCTTTCTTT. Translated: CSARRSGEDTEAFF. The V and J genes are TRBV20-1 and TRBJ1-1, with D perhaps matching TRBD1 (6 bases). This CDR3 is 14 amino acids long. Germline CDR1 DFQATT, CDR2 SNEGSKA (reference sequence). V lost 2 bases and J 3 bases, leaving 13 bases between the germline ends.

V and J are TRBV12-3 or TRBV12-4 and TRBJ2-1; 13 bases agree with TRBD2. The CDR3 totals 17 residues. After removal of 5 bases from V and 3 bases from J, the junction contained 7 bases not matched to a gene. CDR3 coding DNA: TGTGCCAGCAGTGGTAGACTAGCGGGGGGCCTCTACAATGAGCAGTTCTTC. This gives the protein CASSGRLAGGLYNEQFF.

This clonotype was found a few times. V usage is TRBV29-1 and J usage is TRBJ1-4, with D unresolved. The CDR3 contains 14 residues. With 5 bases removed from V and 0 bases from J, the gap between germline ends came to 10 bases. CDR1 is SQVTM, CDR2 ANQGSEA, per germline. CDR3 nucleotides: TGCAGCGTTCAGGTGCCCGCAACTAATGAAAAACTGTTTTTT. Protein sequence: CSVQVPATNEKLFF.

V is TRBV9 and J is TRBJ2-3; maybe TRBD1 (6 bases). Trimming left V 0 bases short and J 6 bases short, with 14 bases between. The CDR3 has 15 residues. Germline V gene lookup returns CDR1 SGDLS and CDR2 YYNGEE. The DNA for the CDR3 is TGTGCCAGCAGCGTAGACACCTCAGGGGCCGATACGCAGTATTTT. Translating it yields CASSVDTSGADTQYF.

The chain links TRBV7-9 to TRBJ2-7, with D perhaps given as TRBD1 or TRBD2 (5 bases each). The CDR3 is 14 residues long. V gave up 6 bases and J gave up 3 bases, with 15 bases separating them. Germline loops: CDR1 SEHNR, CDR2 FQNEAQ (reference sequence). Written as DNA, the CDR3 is TGTGCCAGCAGTCCGGGGACCACGCACTACGAGCAGTACTTC. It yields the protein CASSPGTTHYEQYF.